This T cell receptor (beta chain) was obtained from a study of identifying expanded T cells in peripheral blood. CDR3 size: 12 residues. The V gene lost 5 bases and the J gene lost 6 bases, with 7 bases spanning the gap. Germline assignment: CDR1 SGHVS and CDR2 FNYEAQ. Points from the study as a whole: Technical replicates showed about 1.2 changed clones; approximately 2 weeks 15 to 20; four weeks 19. Across healthy donors, higher total template counts meant significantly greater roughly 2-week count variance.

Measured with immunoSEQ multiplex PCR; TCRdb has only the in-frame clones, and not every one. This sample has around 80,000 clones; almost 90% occur once, and the top ten carry 3% to 4%. On this clone: The antigen is unknown.

Collection occurred without any documented infections or immune events in donors. The specimen was blood. The sequence was obtained from a person between 18 and 75 years old in good health. V usage is TRBV7-6 and J usage is TRBJ2-2, with D unclear. In DNA form, the CDR3 reads TGTGCCAGCAGCCCGCTGGCCGGGGAGCTGTTTTTT. Translating it yields CASSPLAGELFF.